The sequence of this T cell receptor beta chain was determined in a study of cytomegalovirus exposure and HLA in healthy donors. Notes on the study in general: Presence/absence analyses treated sequencing depth as roughly uniform across donors. The CMV antigen specificity of three CMV-associated chains was confirmed through in vitro analysis.

Turning to this clone: The antigen remains unidentified.

PCR involved 60 Vbeta and 13 Jbeta primers. Using immunoSEQ multiplex PCR, the repertoire was profiled, and TCRdb retains in-frame clones only, with some absent. The sample includes under 200,000 clones, roughly 87% seen only once; the top ten take less than 0.65%. This clonotype was sampled from a woman aged 45-59 years in good health and CMV-seronegative. Sequenced material: PBMCs.

The CDR3 region is CASSEARDRADYGYTF. CDR3 bases: TGTGCCAGCAGTGAAGCGCGAGACAGGGCCGACTATGGCTACACCTTC. This chain uses TRBV6-1 with TRBJ1-2, with 7 bases lining up with TRBD1. Germline values: CDR1 MNHNS, CDR2 SASEGT. With V trimmed by 0 bases and J by 3 bases, 7 bases remained unmatched. The CDR3 is 16 amino acids.